Shown below are 18 T cell receptor beta chains from a single sample sequenced in a study of T cells after posttransplantation cyclophosphamide. The assay was immunoSEQ multiplex PCR, and TCRdb's table has in-frame clones only and misses some. The sample yields roughly 2,000 clones, 65% to 85% seen once. Busulfan-fludarabine conditioning, marrow transplant, and cyclophosphamide on days +3 and +4 were administered. The input for sequencing was CD8+ T cells sorted from blood, taken nearly 360 days after allogeneic stem cell transplant with posttransplant cyclophosphamide. The receptors here all came from a male patient in his fifties who received an allogeneic stem cell transplant from a related donor and was CMV-positive. Some T cells may be supplied by the graft donor.

The chain employs TRBV2 and TRBJ1-1; D gene unclear. V was shortened by 1 base and J by 0 bases, with 6 bases between the two germline ends. Germline-derived CDR1 and CDR2 are SNHLY and FYNNEI. The CDR3 is 14 amino acids. The CDR3 region has the DNA TGTGCCAGCAGTGAAGGGCAACTGAACACTGAAGCTTTCTTT. It encodes CASSEGQLNTEAFF.

The rearrangement links TRBV6-4 to TRBJ1-2, with D tentatively TRBD1 (5 bases). V was clipped by 0 bases and J by 4 bases, with 24 bases between them. CDR3 size: 19 residues. Germline V lookup: CDR1 MRHNA, CDR2 SNTAGT. CDR3 DNA: TGTGCCAGCAGTGACTCGCGAGGCAGCGTCAGGGACTTTCGCTATGGCTACACCTTC. Amino acid sequence: CASSDSRGSVRDFRYGYTF.

This chain joins TRBV9 and TRBJ1-2; D not resolved. Trimming took 0 bases from V and 2 from J, leaving 11 bases between them. Germline V gene sequence: CDR1 SGDLS, CDR2 YYNGEE. This CDR3 region has 15 residues. The CDR3 DNA follows: TGTGCCAGCAGCGTAGGAAGTAGTATCAACTATGGCTACACCTTC. Residues: CASSVGSSINYGYTF.

By sample fraction, this clone is large. The same CDR3 is also encoded by other DNA sequences in this sample. The rearrangement links TRBV29-1 to TRBJ2-3; 10 bases map to TRBD2. The CDR3 has 17 amino acids. The ends lost 0 bases at V and 0 bases at J; junction bases unmatched: 6. CDR1 and CDR2 (germline): SQVTM, ANQGSEA. CDR3 bases: TGCAGCGTTGAAGAAGGACTAGCGGAAAGGAGCACAGATACGCAGTATTTT. Translating it yields CSVEEGLAERSTDTQYF.

The genes are TRBV2 and TRBJ1-5, with TRBD1 matching over 9 bases. The J segment lost 5 bases and the V segment lost 3 bases, leaving 2 bases of the junction unmatched. The CDR3 totals 14 residues. Germline-derived CDR1 and CDR2 are SNHLY and FYNNEI. The CDR3 here is CASSDRQGDQPQHF. CDR3 nucleotide sequence: TGTGCCAGCAGTGACCGACAGGGGGATCAGCCCCAGCATTTT. Drawing the rest from reference TRBV2 and TRBJ1-5, the complete variable domain is EPEVTQTPSHQVTQMGQEVILRCVPISNHLYFYWYRQILGQKVEFLVSFYNNEISEKSEIFDDQFSVERPDGSNFTLKIRSTKLEDSAMYFCASSDRQGDQPQHFGDGTRLSIL.

This chain connects TRBV2 to TRBJ2-4; no clear D gene. The CDR3 runs to 11 residues. The germline V and J ends were trimmed by 7 bases and 6 bases, with 7 bases remaining between them. Germline CDR1 reads SNHLY; CDR2 reads FYNNEI. This chain's CDR3 is CASTLPNIQYF. The CDR3 nucleotides are TGTGCCAGCACCCTCCCAAACATTCAGTACTTC.

A remark on this clone: The junction shows a germline mismatch at one end, possibly a read error. The chain carries TRBV4-1 and TRBJ1-4, with 7 bases aligning to TRBD1. This CDR3 has 16 residues. Germline V gene lookup returns CDR1 MGHRA and CDR2 YSYEKL. The DNA of the CDR3 is TGCGCCAGCAGCCAAGACTGGATCTTACAGGGGCGAAAAACTGTTTTT. It is translated as CASSQDWILQGRKTVF.

The chain couples TRBV10-1 to TRBJ2-5; tentatively, D is TRBD2 (6 bases). The ends were cut back, 3 bases at V and 4 bases at J, with 15 bases in the middle. The CDR3 loop spans 15 amino acids. From germline, CDR1 is WNHNN and CDR2 SYGVQD (reference sequence). This chain's CDR3 is CASSDSSGVGETQYF. The CDR3, as DNA: TGCGCCAGCAGTGATTCTTCGGGGGTAGGAGAGACCCAGTACTTC.

The chain employs TRBV6-1 and TRBJ2-7; 11 bases fit TRBD2. CDR3 length: 14 residues. The germline gives CDR1 MNHNS, CDR2 SASEGT. The junction had 7 bases not matched to a gene; V was cut back by 8 bases and J by 4 bases. The chain's CDR3 is CASFTSGRAYEQYF. In nucleotides, the CDR3 is TGTGCCAGCTTCACTAGCGGGAGAGCTTACGAGCAGTACTTC.

The CDR3: CASSLGTPSNQPQHF. The CDR3 coding sequence is TGTGCCAGCAGCTTAGGGACACCTAGCAATCAGCCCCAGCATTTT. The chain joins TRBV5-6 to TRBJ1-5, with D possibly TRBD1 on 6 matching bases. Germline V gene data show CDR1 as SGHDT and CDR2 as YYEEEE. V dropped 2 bases and J dropped 0 bases, with 9 bases sitting between them. This CDR3 is 15 amino acids long.

In this sample, this clone turned up once. The chain combines TRBV19 with TRBJ1-6; 7 bases agree with TRBD1. V shed 8 bases, J shed 2 bases, and the junction held 9 bases outside the gene matches. Germline V lookup: CDR1 LNHDA, CDR2 SQIVND (reference sequence). This CDR3 is built from 16 residues. This chain's CDR3 is CASCSTGITYNSPLHF. CDR3 sequence (DNA): TGTGCCAGTTGTTCGACAGGGATCACCTATAATTCACCCCTCCACTTT. Supplemented by reference TRBV19 and TRBJ1-6, the full variable domain reads DGGITQSPKYLFRKEGQNVTLSCEQNLNHDAMYWYRQDPGQGLRLIYYSQIVNDFQKGDIAEGYSVSREKKESFPLTVTSAQKNPTAFYLCASCSTGITYNSPLHFGNGTRLTVT.

The gene calls are TRBV10-1 and TRBJ1-2; D might be TRBD1 (6 bases). Germline lookup yields CDR1 WNHNN and CDR2 SYGVQD (reference sequence). The length of the CDR3 is 14 residues. V dropped 6 bases and J dropped 4 bases, with 15 bases sitting between them. This CDR3 reads CASSDTGFGYGYTF. The CDR3 region has the DNA TGCGCCAGCAGCGACACAGGGTTCGGCTATGGCTACACCTTC.

This clone was seen a single time. The chain combines TRBV5-1 with TRBJ2-2; TRBD1 agrees at 10 bases. V was pared by 2 bases and J by 6 bases, with 7 bases of the junction left unmatched. The CDR3 is 16 residues long. Germline V gene sequence: CDR1 SGHRS, CDR2 YFSETQ. CDR3 in amino acids: CASSFLRDRGPGELFF. In DNA form, the CDR3 reads TGCGCCAGCAGCTTCCTCCGGGACAGGGGTCCCGGGGAGCTGTTTTTT.

This clone was picked up one time. The CDR3 bases are TGTGCCAGCAGGGAGGGCCCCAATGAGCAGTTCTTC. The encoded protein is CASREGPNEQFF. V is TRBV27 and J is TRBJ2-1; a weak D match, TRBD2 (6 bases). Trimming left V 6 bases short and J 6 bases short, with 9 bases between. The CDR3 totals 12 residues. CDR1 and CDR2 (germline): MNHEY, SMNVEV (reference sequence).

The V and J genes are TRBV11-2 and TRBJ2-7; 10 nucleotides align to TRBD2. The CDR3 totals 15 residues. V lost 1 base, J lost 2 bases, and 2 bases stayed unmatched. The V gene's germline CDR1 is SGHAT and CDR2 FQNNGV. CDR3 loop: CASSLASGGAYEQYF. The CDR3, as DNA: TGTGCCAGCAGCTTAGCTAGCGGGGGTGCCTACGAGCAGTACTTC.

V usage is TRBV14 and J usage is TRBJ2-7; 10 nucleotides line up with TRBD2. Trimming removed 1 base from V and 0 bases from J; junction bases left unmatched: 9. CDR3 length equals 18 residues. Germline V gene data show CDR1 as SGHDN and CDR2 as FVKESK. CDR3 region: CASSQGAGGPKNSYEQYF. CDR3 DNA sequence: TGTGCCAGCAGCCAAGGAGCGGGGGGGCCGAAAAACTCCTACGAGCAGTACTTC.

This chain connects TRBV7-6 to TRBJ2-1; D not certain. Germline V CDR1 and CDR2: SGHVS, FNYEAQ. CDR3 length: 16 amino acids. V lost 1 base and J lost 4, with 14 bases in between. DNA for the CDR3: TGTGCCAGCAGCTTAGATATTCCGGCTAGGTACAATGAGCAGTTCTTC. The encoded protein is CASSLDIPARYNEQFF.

The chain couples TRBV29-1 to TRBJ2-7; 12 positions match TRBD1. After removal of 3 bases from V and 6 bases from J, the junction contained 9 bases not matched to a gene. Germline CDR1 is SQVTM and CDR2 is ANQGSEA. This CDR3 has 15 residues. CDR3 residues: CSVDNPRDRGPEQYF. The CDR3 nucleotides are TGCAGCGTTGATAACCCGCGGGACAGGGGGCCCGAGCAGTACTTC.